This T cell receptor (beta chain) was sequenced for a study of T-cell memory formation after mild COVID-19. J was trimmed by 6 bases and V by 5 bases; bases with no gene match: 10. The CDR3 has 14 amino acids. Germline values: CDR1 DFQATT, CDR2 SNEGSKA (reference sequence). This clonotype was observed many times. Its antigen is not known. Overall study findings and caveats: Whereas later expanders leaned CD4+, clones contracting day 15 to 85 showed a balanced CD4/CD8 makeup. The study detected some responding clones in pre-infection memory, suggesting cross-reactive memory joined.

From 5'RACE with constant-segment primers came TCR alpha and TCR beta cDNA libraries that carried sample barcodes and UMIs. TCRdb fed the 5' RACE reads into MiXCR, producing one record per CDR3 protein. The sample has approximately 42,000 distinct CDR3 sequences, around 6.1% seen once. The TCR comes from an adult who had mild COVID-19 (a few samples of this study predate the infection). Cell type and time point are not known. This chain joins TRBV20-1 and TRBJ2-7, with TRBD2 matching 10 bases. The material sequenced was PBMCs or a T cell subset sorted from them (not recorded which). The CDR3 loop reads CSAPPQREGREQYF. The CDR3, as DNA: TGCAGTGCTCCTCCCCAGCGGGAGGGCCGCGAGCAGTACTTC.